Listed below are T cell receptor beta chains from one sample, sequenced in a study of monozygotic twins with inflammatory bowel disease. TCRdb reanalyzed the 5' RACE reads, giving one entry per CDR3 protein sequence and no DNA. Recorded for this sample: about 450,000 distinct CDR3 sequences. The sequenced sample was blood. These receptors originate from a human donor with ulcerative colitis or Crohn's disease, or a healthy co-twin of an affected twin (not recorded which). Both conserved end residues are part of each CDR3.

V gene	J gene	CDR3 protein
TRBV12-3/TRBV12-4	TRBJ1-1	CASSPQAGVNTEAFF
TRBV6-5	TRBJ1-4	CASSYRGQVLATNEKLFF
TRBV5-1	TRBJ2-7	CASRGGSYEQYF
TRBV28	TRBJ2-5	CASSFSSPAKTQYF
TRBV12-3/TRBV12-4	TRBJ2-1	CATSAGSYNEQFF
TRBV6-1	TRBJ1-5	CASSVGYQPQHF
TRBV12-3/TRBV12-4	TRBJ2-1	CASSLVQRGSSYNEQFF
TRBV12-3/TRBV12-4	TRBJ1-1	CASSFGPEAFF
TRBV12-3/TRBV12-4	TRBJ1-2	CASASGLRSGYTF
TRBV20-1	TRBJ1-1	CSARDFKGSLEAFF
TRBV5-1	TRBJ2-5	CASSWGTSGGAAGSETQYF
TRBV11-3	TRBJ2-4	CASSLGKGVQYF
TRBV24-1	TRBJ2-2	CATSDGQGVTGELFF
TRBV6-5	TRBJ2-3	CASSYSGVTQYF
TRBV5-6	TRBJ1-3	CASSLDRAYSGNTIYF
TRBV18	TRBJ1-1	CASSPQGFNTEAFF
TRBV9	TRBJ2-1	CASSVSGRADEQFF
TRBV18	TRBJ1-3	CASSLGLPDSGNTIYF
TRBV7-2	TRBJ2-6	CASQGSERANVLTF
TRBV18	TRBJ2-7	CASSRAGTSSYEQYF
TRBV4-2	TRBJ2-3	CASSQGGAGSTDTQYF
TRBV12-3/TRBV12-4	TRBJ1-2	CASSLTGGNGYTF
TRBV11-2	TRBJ2-5	CASSLILGQETQYF
TRBV5-1	TRBJ1-3	CASSSNTGVGNTIYF
TRBV6-1	TRBJ2-1	CASSEARLAGLGDEQFF
TRBV7-2	TRBJ2-5	CASSRSGGLQETQYF
TRBV11-2	TRBJ2-1	CASSSRDVAYNEQFF
TRBV20-1	TRBJ2-2	CSASPEAGANTGELFF
TRBV7-2	TRBJ1-2	CASSLEGSGAYFAF
TRBV12-3/TRBV12-4	TRBJ1-6	CASSPQGYSPLHF
TRBV11-1	TRBJ2-3	CATTDRLAGDTQYF
TRBV12-3/TRBV12-4	TRBJ1-5	CASSRTGHQPQHF
TRBV20-1	TRBJ1-1	CSADEIPEAFF
TRBV12-3/TRBV12-4	TRBJ2-5	CASSLLTSGVETQYF
TRBV5-1	TRBJ1-1	CASSLGQGIGTEAFF